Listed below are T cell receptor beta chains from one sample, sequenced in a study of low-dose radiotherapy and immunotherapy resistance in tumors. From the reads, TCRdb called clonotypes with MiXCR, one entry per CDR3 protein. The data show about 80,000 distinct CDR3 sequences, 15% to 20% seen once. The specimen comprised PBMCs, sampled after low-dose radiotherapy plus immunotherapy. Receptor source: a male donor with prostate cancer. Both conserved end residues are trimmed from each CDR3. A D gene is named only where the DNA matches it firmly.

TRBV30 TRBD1 ACDRGR
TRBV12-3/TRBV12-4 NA ASSSTVTEAF
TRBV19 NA ASSSVRGAYEQY
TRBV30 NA AWSVLKEQF
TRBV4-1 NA ASSQDLWEYEQY
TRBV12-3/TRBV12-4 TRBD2 ASTPLADNEQF
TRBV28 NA ASKKSYSNQPQH
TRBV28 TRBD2 ASRAGRNTGELF
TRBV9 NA ASSEGERGEQF
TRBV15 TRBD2 ATSRDRHHTLAGELAGELF
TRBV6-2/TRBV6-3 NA ASSTGPGSYNEQF
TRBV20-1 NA SARGTVEQF
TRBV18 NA ASSPLSNQPQH
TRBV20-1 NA SARERSLNTGELF
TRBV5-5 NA ASSLGESSGNTIY
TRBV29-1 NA SVPGAGLETQY
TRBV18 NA ASSQRGRQETQY
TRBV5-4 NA ASSSLGLTNDEQF
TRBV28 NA AIQTQINTGELF
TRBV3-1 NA ASSQVGQPQH
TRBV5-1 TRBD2 ASRRRLAGPYEQY
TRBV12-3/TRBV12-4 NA ASSSNVAGEQF
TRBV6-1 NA ASRENGDQPQH
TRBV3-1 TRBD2 ASSQHLAGGPEDTQY
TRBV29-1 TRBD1 SVSRDRGSGELF
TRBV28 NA ASSLAGTRNIQY
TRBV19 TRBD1 ASRSAGTGTYEQY
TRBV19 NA ASSIAREETQY
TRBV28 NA ASSSGGGPYNEQF
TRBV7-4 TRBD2 ASSLGTSGRVWGEQF
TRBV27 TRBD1 ASRTGQGSGQPQH
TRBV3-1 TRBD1 ASSQGTGANTGELF
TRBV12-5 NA ASGLVPGNTEAF
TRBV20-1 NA SATDGVDSPLH
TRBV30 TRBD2 AWAGLAGGEQF
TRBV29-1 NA SVTGTESSYNEQF
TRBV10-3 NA AISESTAAYEQY
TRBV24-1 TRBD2 ATSDVGTSGSSYNEQF
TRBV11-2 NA ASSFSGTAGYEQY
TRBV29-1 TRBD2 SVSSGWSTDTQY
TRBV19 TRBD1 ASRPGTGGHEQY
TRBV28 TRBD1 ASSPLDRGLSEQY
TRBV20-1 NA SASTSGSPLH
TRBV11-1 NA ASSELYRHTGELF
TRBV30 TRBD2 AWSISAGVDEQF
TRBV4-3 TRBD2 ASSQVLAGAYEQY
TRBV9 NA ASSAELGNTIY
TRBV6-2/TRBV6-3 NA ASSSPVEARGHQPQH
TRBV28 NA ASSSGPLH
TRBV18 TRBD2 ASSPGLAFRGDEQF
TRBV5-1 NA ASSFGTPSTNEKLF
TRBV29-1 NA SVGAGSQTYGYT
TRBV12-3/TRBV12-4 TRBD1 ASSGQGSSGSYNEQF
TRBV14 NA ASSQVSAETQY
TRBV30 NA AWSSGLSSEQY
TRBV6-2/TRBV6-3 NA ASSYTSVPSSYNEQF
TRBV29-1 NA IGSGGTDTQY
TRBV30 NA AWSPPGIRGGNTIY
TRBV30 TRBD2 AWNPGLAGVKQY
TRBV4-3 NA ASSQEKEPSSYNEQF